One and the same sample provided the 16 T cell receptor beta chains below, sequenced in a study of blood T cell repertoires in COVID-19. Assay: immunoSEQ multiplex PCR; the TCRdb copy retains only in-frame clones and omits some. Of approximately 300,000 clones listed, over 85% are singletons. The specimen sequenced was PBMCs or T cells enriched from blood (not recorded which). These receptors were collected from a woman aged 25 to 45 who had recovered from COVID-19.

V usage is TRBV27 and J usage is TRBJ2-3; TRBD2 matches 9 bases. With V trimmed by 5 bases and J by 6 bases, 12 bases remained unmatched. Germline lookup yields CDR1 MNHEY and CDR2 SMNVEV (reference sequence). The CDR3 covers 16 residues. CDR3 region: CASSIRSGRGSDTQYF. The CDR3 region has the DNA TGTGCCAGCAGTATTCGTAGCGGGAGAGGGAGCGATACGCAGTATTTT.

The rearrangement links TRBV5-1 to TRBJ1-4; 9 nucleotides agree with TRBD1. The CDR3 runs to 14 residues. CDR1 SGHRS and CDR2 YFSETQ come from the germline V gene. The V and J ends lost 4 bases and 8 bases, in that order; junction bases with no gene match: 6. The CDR3 protein is CASSMGQGWEKLFF. Written as DNA, the CDR3 is TGCGCCAGCAGCATGGGACAGGGTTGGGAAAAACTGTTTTTT.

The rearrangement joins TRBV5-1 to TRBJ2-7; possible D gene TRBD1, 6 bases. V was shortened by 4 bases and J by 3 bases, with 11 bases between the two germline ends. The CDR3 loop spans 13 amino acids. Germline CDR1 SGHRS, CDR2 YFSETQ. The CDR3 reads CASSPWTDYEQYF. CDR3 nucleotides: TGCGCCAGCAGCCCCTGGACAGACTACGAGCAGTACTTC.

The chain joins TRBV13 to TRBJ2-3, with TRBD2 as a possible D gene (5 bases). CDR1 and CDR2 (germline): PRHDT, FYEKMQ (reference sequence). The CDR3 is 11 residues long. The V end was cut by 8 bases, the J end by 9 bases, with 12 bases between. This CDR3 reads CASRLGGTQYF. CDR3 DNA sequence: TGTGCCAGCCGGTTGGGCGGGACGCAGTATTTT.

This chain joins TRBV4-3 and TRBJ2-1; 8 bases fit TRBD1. This CDR3 is built from 15 residues. CDR1 LGHNA and CDR2 YSLEER come from the germline V gene. The J segment lost 3 bases and the V segment lost 4 bases, leaving 5 bases of the junction unmatched. This chain's CDR3 is CASSLGQGRYNEQFF. The CDR3 region has the DNA TGCGCCAGCAGCCTTGGACAGGGACGCTACAATGAGCAGTTCTTC.

The chain combines TRBV3-1 (or the pseudogene TRBV3-2) with TRBJ1-2; 8 nucleotides agree with TRBD1. The CDR3 is 15 residues long. Per the germline V gene, CDR1 is LGHDT and CDR2 is YNNKEL (reference sequence). J was trimmed by 2 bases and V by 4 bases; bases with no gene match: 6. The CDR3 region is CASSLLRTGNYGYTF. The CDR3 bases are TGTGCCAGCAGCCTCCTAAGGACAGGGAACTATGGCTACACCTTC.

The J gene is TRBJ1-1, the V gene TRBV6-5; no firm D call. Trimming removed 2 bases from V and 8 bases from J, with 12 bases in between. Germline V gene lookup returns CDR1 MNHEY and CDR2 SVGAGI. The CDR3 contains 13 residues. The CDR3 is CASSYGDVGEAFF. The DNA for the CDR3 is TGTGCCAGCAGTTACGGAGACGTCGGGGAAGCTTTCTTT.

V gene TRBV28 combines with J gene TRBJ1-2, with D tentatively TRBD1 (5 bases). CDR3 length: 14 amino acids. V was cut by 6 bases and J by 0 bases, with 11 bases left in between. The germline V gene has CDR1 MDHEN and CDR2 SYDVKM. The CDR3: CASSWGGTNYGYTF. The CDR3 DNA reads TGTGCCAGCAGCTGGGGGGGTACTAACTATGGCTACACCTTC.

The V and J genes are TRBV9 and TRBJ1-2; D is unresolved. The CDR3 runs 15 residues. Germline V gives CDR1 SGDLS, CDR2 YYNGEE. V dropped 5 bases and J dropped 0 bases, with 14 bases sitting between them. CDR3 nucleotide sequence: TGTGCCAGCAGACCCTGGGGAGCGGCTAACTATGGCTACACCTTC. Translation gives CASRPWGAANYGYTF.

The gene calls are TRBV5-3 and TRBJ2-1, with TRBD1 as a possible D gene (5 bases). TRBV5-3 is identified as an open reading frame with a role that is uncertain. This CDR3 spans 13 amino acids. With 4 bases removed from V and 10 bases from J, the gap between germline ends came to 15 bases. This CDR3 reads CARSGKGIWEQFF. The CDR3 DNA follows: TGTGCCAGAAGCGGGAAGGGGATCTGGGAGCAGTTCTTC.

This clone was detected a few times. V usage is TRBV6-5 and J usage is TRBJ2-4; no reliable D call. The CDR3 spans 13 residues. Germline V gene lookup returns CDR1 MNHEY and CDR2 SVGAGI. V was clipped by 2 bases and J by 5 bases, with 7 bases between them. This chain's CDR3 is CASSYDSENIQYF. The CDR3 DNA reads TGTGCCAGCAGTTACGATTCGGAAAACATTCAGTACTTC.

The V and J genes are TRBV5-1 and TRBJ1-6, with TRBD1 identical over 7 bases. Germline V gene sequence: CDR1 SGHRS, CDR2 YFSETQ. The length of the CDR3 is 14 residues. V trimming: 4 bases; J trimming: 8 bases; junction bases outside the gene matches: 6. The CDR3 sequence is CASSRGDSDSPLHF. The CDR3 nucleotides are TGCGCCAGCAGCCGTGGGGACAGTGATTCACCCCTCCACTTT.

V is TRBV5-4 and J is TRBJ2-5; 16 nucleotides align to TRBD2. The CDR3 runs to 16 residues. After removal of 9 bases from V and 5 bases from J, the junction contained 10 bases not matched to a gene. Germline V gene sequence: CDR1 SGHNT, CDR2 YYREEE (reference sequence). Here the CDR3 reads CATTGTSGRVAETQYF. For the CDR3, the DNA is TGTGCCACCACCGGGACTAGCGGGAGGGTGGCGGAGACCCAGTACTTC. The variable domain in full, completed from reference TRBV5-4 and TRBJ2-5, reads ETGVTQSPTHLIKTRGQQVTLRCSSQSGHNTVSWYQQALGQGPQFIFQYYREEENGRGNFPPRFSGLQFPNYSSELNVNALELDDSALYLCATTGTSGRVAETQYFGPGTRLLVL.

The chain is built from TRBV5-6 and TRBJ1-1; D is unresolved. Trimming pared 2 bases from V and 6 bases from J, leaving 11 bases between. CDR3 length: 13 amino acids. Germline CDR1 SGHDT, CDR2 YYEEEE. The CDR3 here is CASSFNGWPEAFF. CDR3 sequence (DNA): TGTGCCAGCAGCTTTAACGGGTGGCCTGAAGCTTTCTTT.

The CDR3 sequence: CASSPGVHYGYTF. The CDR3 DNA reads as TGTGCCAGCAGTCCAGGGGTCCACTATGGCTACACCTTC. The chain links TRBV12-3 or TRBV12-4 to TRBJ1-2; possible D gene TRBD1, 6 bases. V shed 5 bases and J shed 3 bases, with 10 bases lying between them. CDR3 length: 13 amino acids.

There are a few counts of this clone. The V and J genes are TRBV19 and TRBJ1-2; weak D call: TRBD1 (6 bases). There are 12 residues in the CDR3. Germline values: CDR1 LNHDA, CDR2 SQIVND (reference sequence). Trimming left V 4 bases short and J 8 bases short, with 11 bases between. CDR3 amino acids: CASSTEGVGYTF. The CDR3 region has the DNA TGTGCCAGTAGTACCGAGGGGGTCGGCTACACCTTC.